The 14 T cell receptor beta chains reported below all come from one sample, sequenced in a study of blood T cell repertoires in COVID-19. Profiled with immunoSEQ multiplex PCR; TCRdb holds only in-frame clones, not every one. The table has 200,000 to 250,000 clones, about four fifths seen once. The specimen was PBMCs or T cells enriched from blood (not recorded which). These TCRs come from a man in his 60s who had recovered from COVID-19.

The rearrangement joins TRBV2 to TRBJ2-7, with 9 bases aligning to TRBD1. Germline V gives CDR1 SNHLY, CDR2 FYNNEI. V lost 7 bases to trimming and J lost 4 bases; unmatched junction nucleotides: 5. The CDR3 runs 13 residues. CDR3 protein: CASTWDREYEQYF. In DNA, the CDR3 is TGTGCCAGCACTTGGGACAGGGAATACGAGCAGTACTTC.

Comments on this clone: This sample also contains other DNA sequences that code for the same CDR3. The genes are TRBV3-1 (or the pseudogene TRBV3-2) and TRBJ2-5; 11 positions match TRBD2. Germline CDR1 and CDR2: LGHDT and YNNKEL (reference sequence). V trimming: 4 bases; J trimming: 2 bases; junction bases outside the gene matches: 3. The CDR3 covers 15 residues. CDR3 DNA: TGTGCCAGCAGCCGGGGGACTAGCGGACAAGAGACCCAGTACTTC. Residues: CASSRGTSGQETQYF.

This clone was observed a few times. The chain uses TRBV6-2 or TRBV6-3 and TRBJ2-7, with 10 positions matching TRBD1. There are 14 residues in the CDR3. V dropped 5 bases and J dropped 5; count of bases not matched to a gene: 6. The germline V gene encodes CDR1 MNHEY and CDR2 SVGEGT. CDR3 in amino acids: CASSRDRGRDEQYF. CDR3 coding DNA: TGTGCCAGCAGTCGGGACAGGGGAAGGGACGAGCAGTACTTC.

This sequence joins TRBV7-9 and TRBJ2-7; D is possibly TRBD2 (6 bases). The CDR3 sequence is 12 residues long. Trimming stripped 5 bases from V and 6 bases from J, with 11 bases between. The germline CDR1 and CDR2 sequences are SEHNR and FQNEAQ (reference sequence). CDR3 bases: TGTGCCAGCAGCCCCCCCGGGGGCGAGCAGTACTTC. This codes for CASSPPGGEQYF.

A few counts support this clone. V gene TRBV4-3 combines with J gene TRBJ2-7, with 7 positions matching TRBD2. The CDR3 runs 17 residues. Per the germline V gene, CDR1 is LGHNA and CDR2 is YSLEER. V dropped 3 bases and J dropped 2; count of bases not matched to a gene: 13. The chain's CDR3 is CASSHRAGTNVPYEQYF. Here the CDR3 DNA reads TGCGCCAGCAGCCACAGAGCCGGGACTAACGTACCCTACGAGCAGTACTTC.

This sequence joins TRBV11-3 and TRBJ2-5, with 7 bases that match TRBD2. The CDR3 is made up of 13 amino acids. Losses at the gene ends were 5 bases for V and 1 base for J; bases not matched to a gene: 1. Per the germline V gene, CDR1 is SGHNT and CDR2 is YENEEA. The CDR3 spells CASSRGVQETQYF. Written as DNA, the CDR3 is TGTGCCAGCAGCCGGGGGGTCCAAGAGACCCAGTACTTC.

The chain couples TRBV9 to TRBJ2-1, with D tentatively TRBD1 (7 bases). Germline V gene lookup returns CDR1 SGDLS and CDR2 YYNGEE. Trimming cost V 0 bases and J 8 bases, with 15 bases left between them. This CDR3 comprises 15 residues. The CDR3 DNA reads as TGTGCCAGCAGCGTAGAAGGGGGCCGGGGGCATGAGCAGTTCTTC. Residues: CASSVEGGRGHEQFF.

This CDR3 reads CASSLNTGFGETQYF. The DNA of the CDR3 is TGTGCCAGCAGCTTGAATACAGGGTTCGGGGAGACCCAGTACTTC. The chain recombines TRBV7-8 with TRBJ2-5; the D gene is possibly TRBD1 (6 bases). The V gene lost 3 bases and the J gene lost 5 bases, with 16 bases spanning the gap. Germline loops: CDR1 SGHVS, CDR2 FQNEAQ. This CDR3 region has 15 residues. Full variable domain (rest looked up from reference TRBV7-8 and TRBJ2-5): GAGVSQSPRYKVAKRGQDVALRCDPISGHVSLFWYQQALGQGPEFLTYFQNEAQLDKSGLPSDRFFAERPEGSVSTLKIQRTQQEDSAVYLCASSLNTGFGETQYFGPGTRLLVL.

V gene TRBV24-1 combines with J gene TRBJ2-2; no firm D call. The CDR3 consists of 18 residues. CDR1 is KGHDR and CDR2 is SFDVKD in the germline V gene. Trimming stripped 4 bases from V and 1 base from J, with 18 bases between. CDR3 sequence (DNA): TGTGCCACCAGTGACCCCGGTTACCGGCCGGGGAACACCGGGGAGCTGTTTTTT. Residues: CATSDPGYRPGNTGELFF.

The J gene is TRBJ1-6, the V gene TRBV5-1; no clear D. Trimming took off 0 bases at V and 0 bases at J, with 7 bases between the two ends. This CDR3 has 16 residues. Germline V gives CDR1 SGHRS, CDR2 YFSETQ. DNA for the CDR3: TGCGCCAGCAGCTTGGAAGGAGCCTCCTATAATTCACCCCTCCACTTT. Translating gives CASSLEGASYNSPLHF.

This sequence joins TRBV27 and TRBJ2-3, with 16 positions matching TRBD2. The V gene end was trimmed by 5 bases and the J gene end by 6 bases; junction bases not matched to a gene: 11. This CDR3 contains 18 residues. The germline CDR1 and CDR2 sequences are MNHEY and SMNVEV (reference sequence). The CDR3 DNA reads TGTGCCAGCAGTGCCTACCCGGGACTAGCGGGGGGGCTGGATACGCAGTATTTT. Encoded protein: CASSAYPGLAGGLDTQYF.

This clone was observed a few times. The V gene is TRBV14, the J gene TRBJ2-5; 9 bases fit TRBD2. J was trimmed by 1 base and V by 1 base; bases with no gene match: 1. Germline CDR1 and CDR2: SGHDN and FVKESK. This CDR3 contains 15 residues. The CDR3 protein is CASSQGRGGQETQYF. Here the CDR3 DNA reads TGTGCCAGCAGCCAAGGGCGGGGGGGCCAAGAGACCCAGTACTTC.

This rearrangement joins TRBV11-2 to TRBJ2-5; 8 bases line up with TRBD2. The germline V gene has CDR1 SGHAT and CDR2 FQNNGV. CDR3 length equals 15 residues. V shed 5 bases and J 2 bases; nucleotides not matched to a gene: 7. CDR3 nucleotide sequence: TGTGCCAGCAGCGCAGGAGCGGGGGAGCAAGAGACCCAGTACTTC. It yields the protein CASSAGAGEQETQYF.

The rearrangement uses TRBV29-1 and TRBJ1-3; D perhaps matches TRBD1 (5 bases). The CDR3 loop spans 14 amino acids. Per the germline V gene, CDR1 is SQVTM and CDR2 is ANQGSEA. Trimming left V 4 bases short and J 0 bases short, with 10 bases between. The CDR3 DNA is TGCAGCGTTGGCCCAGGGTACTCTGGAAACACCATATATTTT. This encodes CSVGPGYSGNTIYF.